This T cell receptor beta chain was identified in a study of cytomegalovirus exposure and HLA in healthy donors. V was shortened by 5 bases and J by 0 bases, with 17 bases between the two germline ends. Germline assignment: CDR1 SEHNR and CDR2 FQNEAQ (reference sequence). The CDR3 length is 17 residues. About this clone itself: What it binds is not known.

PCR involved 60 Vbeta and 13 Jbeta primers. TCRdb's copy holds only in-frame clones and misses some; the assay was immunoSEQ multiplex PCR. The data hold just over 150,000 clones, with around 82% observed a single time. Broader study findings: In a later analysis, TCR beta V- and J-gene trimming showed a link to a missense DCLRE1C variant. The authors assumed roughly uniform sequencing depth across donors for presence/absence analyses.

The sequencing input was PBMCs. The chain employs TRBV7-9 and TRBJ2-1, with D possibly matching TRBD2 (6 bases). The source is a woman between 45 and 65 years old in good health and CMV-seropositive. The CDR3 spells CASSPTGLWSSYNEQFF. CDR3 in DNA: TGTGCCAGCAGCCCGACTGGACTATGGAGCTCCTACAATGAGCAGTTCTTC.